This T cell receptor (beta chain) was recorded in a study of blood T cell repertoires in COVID-19. Study-level background: T cells, B-cell-depleted T cells, or PBMCs supplied cDNA or gDNA.

Original analysis: Nucleated cell counts were estimated from reference gene primer amplification. Method: immunoSEQ multiplex PCR; TCRdb's copy keeps in-frame clones and lacks some. V and J calls plus clone size are reproduced from that table; the DNA served to infer D and trimming. The repertoire holds some 200,000 clones, under 85% seen once, with around 6.3% in the top ten. This clone was detected only once. After removal of 6 bases from V and 3 bases from J, the junction contained 10 bases not matched to a gene. The CDR3 loop spans 15 amino acids. Germline-derived CDR1 and CDR2 are SGHTA and FQGTGA.

The chain employs TRBV7-3 and TRBJ2-7; 8 nucleotides agree with TRBD1. This TCR derives from a woman in her forties with acute or convalescent COVID-19. What was sequenced was peripheral blood. This chain's CDR3 is CASSIGQGAIYEQYF. CDR3 DNA: TGTGCCAGCAGTATCGGACAGGGAGCAATCTACGAGCAGTACTTC.